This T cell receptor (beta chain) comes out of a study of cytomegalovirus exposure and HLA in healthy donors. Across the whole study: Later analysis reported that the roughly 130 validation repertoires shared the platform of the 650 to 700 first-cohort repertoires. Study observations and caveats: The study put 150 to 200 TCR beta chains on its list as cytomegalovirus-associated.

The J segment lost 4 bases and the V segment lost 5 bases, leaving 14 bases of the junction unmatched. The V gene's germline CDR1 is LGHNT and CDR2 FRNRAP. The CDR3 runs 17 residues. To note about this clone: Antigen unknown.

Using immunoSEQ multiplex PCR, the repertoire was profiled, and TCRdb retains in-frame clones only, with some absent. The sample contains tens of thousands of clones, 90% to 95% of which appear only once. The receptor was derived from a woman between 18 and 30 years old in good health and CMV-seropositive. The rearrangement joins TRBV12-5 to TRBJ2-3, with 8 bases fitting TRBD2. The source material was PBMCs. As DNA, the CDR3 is TGTGCTAGTGGTCCATACCGAGGCGGGGGGAACGCAGATACGCAGTATTTT. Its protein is CASGPYRGGGNADTQYF.